The 11 T cell receptor beta chains below all came from one sample that was sequenced in a study of blood T cells in healthy people across ages. Combining a sample-barcoded 5' primer with a J-beta primer mix, a second PCR ran for roughly 6 to 12 cycles. TCRdb re-called the 5' RACE reads through MiXCR, storing one row per CDR3 protein. The data show about 640,000 distinct CDR3 sequences, roughly 50% seen once. The sequenced sample was blood. Every receptor here comes from a man aged 55-75 years in good health.

The chain uses TRBV20-1 and TRBJ2-7, with 7 nucleotides matching TRBD1. Losses at the gene ends were 3 bases for V and 3 bases for J; bases not matched to a gene: 8. The CDR3 loop spans 14 amino acids. CDR1 and CDR2 (germline): DFQATT, SNEGSKA (reference sequence). The CDR3 DNA is TGCAGTGCTAGGCCGGGACAGAACAACTACGAGCAGTACTTC. Translated: CSARPGQNNYEQYF.

This clonotype was seen repeatedly, ten times or more. This sequence joins TRBV7-2 and TRBJ2-5, with D possibly being TRBD1 (6 bases). Germline-derived CDR1 and CDR2 are SGHTA and FQGNSA. V lost 1 base and J 5 bases, leaving 8 bases between the germline ends. The CDR3 covers 13 residues. As DNA, the CDR3 is TGTGCCAGCAGCTTAGTGGGGGCCGAGACCCAGTACTTC. Translated, it gives CASSLVGAETQYF.

The chain joins TRBV12-3 or TRBV12-4 to TRBJ1-1; D call uncertain. V was shortened by 1 base and J by 5 bases, with 11 bases between the two germline ends. The CDR3 sequence is 14 residues long. The CDR3 spells CASSLGYAGTEAFF. For the CDR3, the DNA is TGTGCCAGCAGTTTAGGATACGCCGGGACTGAAGCTTTCTTT.

V usage is TRBV29-1 and J usage is TRBJ2-3; the D is unclear. CDR3 length equals 11 residues. Germline CDR1 SQVTM, CDR2 ANQGSEA. V lost 4 bases and J 4 bases, leaving 6 bases between the germline ends. CDR3 nucleotide sequence: TGCAGCGTTGGGGTTGCAGATACGCAGTATTTT. Residues: CSVGVADTQYF.

The chain employs TRBV5-1 and TRBJ2-7; D ambiguous. Trimming pared 0 bases from V and 2 bases from J, leaving 9 bases between. CDR3 length: 14 residues. Germline CDR1 and CDR2: SGHRS and YFSETQ. CDR3 loop: CASSLVARPYEQYF. CDR3 DNA: TGCGCCAGCAGCTTGGTGGCTCGGCCCTACGAGCAGTACTTC.

The V call is TRBV10-3, the J call TRBJ1-5, with unresolved D. The germline gives CDR1 ENHRY, CDR2 SYGVKD. The ends were cut back, 4 bases at V and 1 base at J, with 11 bases in the middle. The CDR3 runs to 15 residues. The CDR3 nucleotides are TGTGCCATCAGTGCCTCTGGGTGGAGCAATCAGCCCCAGCATTTT. Residues: CAISASGWSNQPQHF.

With respect to this clonotype: Mismatch with germline at one junction end may stem from a read error. The gene calls are TRBV5-1 and TRBJ2-6; 12 bases agree with TRBD1. Germline V gene data show CDR1 as SGHRS and CDR2 as YFSETQ. The CDR3 sequence is 14 residues long. The CDR3 DNA reads TGCGCCAGCAGCCTGGGACAGGGGGCCAGCGTCCTGACTTTC. Its translation is CASSLGQGASVLTF.

This clonotype was found many times. A much larger clone lies one base from this, so it may be a read error. The chain has TRBV7-9 and TRBJ2-4; 8 bases map to TRBD1. The CDR3 is 15 amino acids. Germline V CDR1 and CDR2: SEHNR, FQNEAQ (reference sequence). The V gene end was trimmed by 5 bases and the J gene end by 2 bases; junction bases not matched to a gene: 5. CDR3 residues: CASSHIRGPKNIQYF. CDR3 nucleotide sequence: TGTGCCAGCAGCCACATCAGGGGGCCCAAAAACATTCAGTACTTC.

This sequence joins TRBV2 and TRBJ1-2; 7 bases agree with TRBD1. CDR1 is SNHLY and CDR2 is FYNNEI in the germline V gene. V lost 10 bases and J lost 2; bases outside the gene matches: 7. This CDR3 is 13 amino acids long. DNA for the CDR3: TGTGCCACCTCCGGACAGGAAAACTATGGCTACACCTTC. It codes for CATSGQENYGYTF.

V gene TRBV7-2 combines with J gene TRBJ2-2; D unresolved. V was pared by 3 bases and J by 4 bases, with 15 bases between. Per germline, CDR1 SGHTA and CDR2 FQGNSA. The CDR3 has 16 amino acids. CDR3 amino acids: CASSFQVVSGTGELFF. CDR3 bases: TGTGCCAGCAGCTTTCAAGTCGTATCGGGCACCGGGGAGCTGTTTTTT.

About this clonotype: A read error may produce the germline difference seen at one junction end. The J gene is TRBJ2-5, the V gene TRBV11-2, with TRBD2 as a possible D gene (7 bases). CDR3 size: 17 residues. Germline loops: CDR1 SGHAT, CDR2 FQNNGV. CDR3 bases: TGTACCAGCAGCTTAATGTTGGGTTTCGGGGGGCAAGAGACCCAGAACTTC. This translates into CTSSLMLGFGGQETQNF.